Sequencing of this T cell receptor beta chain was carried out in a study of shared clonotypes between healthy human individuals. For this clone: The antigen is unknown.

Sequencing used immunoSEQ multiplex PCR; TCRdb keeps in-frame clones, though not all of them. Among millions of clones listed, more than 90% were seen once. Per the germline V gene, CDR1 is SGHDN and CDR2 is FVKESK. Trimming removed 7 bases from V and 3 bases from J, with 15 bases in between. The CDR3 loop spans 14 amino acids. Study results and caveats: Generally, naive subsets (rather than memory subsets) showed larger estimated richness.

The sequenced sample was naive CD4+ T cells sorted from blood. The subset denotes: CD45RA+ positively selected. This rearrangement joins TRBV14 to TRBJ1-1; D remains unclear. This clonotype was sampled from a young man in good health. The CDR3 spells CASTKTSRDTEAFF. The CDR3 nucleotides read TGTGCCAGCACGAAGACAAGCCGAGACACTGAAGCTTTCTTT. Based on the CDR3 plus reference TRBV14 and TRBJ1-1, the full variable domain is EAGVTQFPSHSVIEKGQTVTLRCDPISGHDNLYWYRRVMGKEIKFLLHFVKESKQDESGMPNNRFLAERTGGTYSTLKVQPAELEDSGVYFCASTKTSRDTEAFFGQGTRLTVV.